Following are 2 T cell receptor beta chains from one sample sequenced in a study of identical twins. Each CDR3 protein gets one entry after TCRdb re-called the 5' RACE reads with MiXCR. The data contain under 500,000 distinct CDR3 sequences, over 11% of them seen just once; the ten biggest clones take up 0.95% to 1%. The same data also contributed to another study, on yellow fever vaccine responses in identical twins.

The specimen was CD4+ T cells sorted from blood. The receptors here all came from a young woman in good health.

Ten or more counts support this clonotype. The chain recombines TRBV12-3 or TRBV12-4 with TRBJ2-1, with 10 bases identical to TRBD2. This CDR3 spans 15 amino acids. J gave up 1 base and V 3 bases, and 0 bases lay outside the gene matches. The CDR3 DNA reads TGTGCCAGCAGTTTTAGCGGGGGGTCCTACAATGAGCAGTTCTTC. Its protein is CASSFSGGSYNEQFF.

This clonotype occurred a few times. This sequence joins TRBV20-1 and TRBJ2-3; D ambiguous. Trimming pared 0 bases from V and 2 bases from J, leaving 3 bases between. Germline V gene lookup returns CDR1 DFQATT and CDR2 SNEGSKA (reference sequence). This CDR3 has 12 residues. CDR3 protein: CSARETTDTQYF. Here the CDR3 DNA reads TGCAGTGCTAGAGAGACCACAGATACGCAGTATTTT.